Listed below are T cell receptor beta chains from one sample, sequenced in a study of blood T cells in healthy people across ages. TCRdb ran MiXCR on the 5' RACE reads and lists one entry per CDR3 protein. Among 800,000 to 950,000 distinct CDR3 sequences listed, about 27% were seen once. The same data also went into a second study, on T cells of mothers and their children.

Sequenced: blood. The receptors originated from a woman in her 40s in good health. The CDR3 runs from the conserved cysteine through the conserved F or W. Fields, in order: J gene, clone size, V gene, D gene, CDR3 protein, CDR3 DNA. D genes are given only for firm matches. Some rows have no size entry. The others give once, few or many, or a class for an expanded clone.

>TRBJ2-1|few|TRBV7-9|TRBD2
CASSLPGGPGNEQFF
TGTGCCAGCAGCTTACCGGGGGGGCCTGGGAATGAGCAGTTCTTC
>TRBJ1-1|.|TRBV10-3|.
CAISVGGTEAFF
TGTGCCATCAGTGTAGGGGGCACTGAAGCTTTCTTT
>TRBJ2-7|.|TRBV6-1|.
CASSEARAWEQYF
TGTGCCAGCAGTGAAGCCCGGGCCTGGGAGCAGTACTTC
>TRBJ2-5|many|TRBV7-9|TRBD1
CASRQGANQETQYF
TGTGCCAGCAGACAGGGGGCCAACCAAGAGACCCAGTACTTC
>TRBJ2-6|.|TRBV21-1|.
CASSTRLGTGSSGANVLTF
TGTGCCAGCAGCACGAGGTTGGGGACGGGGAGCTCTGGGGCCAACGTCCTGACTTTC
>TRBJ2-3|.|TRBV28|.
CASSPWIREGTDTQYF
TGTGCCAGCAGTCCCTGGATCAGGGAGGGCACAGATACGCAGTATTTT
>TRBJ2-3|.|TRBV20-1|TRBD2
CSPSSASGGTSTDTQYF
TGCAGTCCTTCCTCCGCTAGCGGGGGGACAAGCACAGATACGCAGTATTTT
>TRBJ2-5|.|TRBV7-9|TRBD2
CASSKLTSGGKETQYF
TGTGCCAGCAGCAAACTGACTAGCGGGGGAAAAGAGACCCAGTACTTC
>TRBJ2-7|.|TRBV20-1|.
CSAARTDGTYEQYF
TGCAGTGCTGCCAGGACAGACGGTACCTACGAGCAGTACTTC
>TRBJ1-5|.|TRBV7-2|TRBD1
CASSSGQGDQPQHF
TGTGCCAGCAGCTCAGGACAGGGTGATCAGCCCCAGCATTTT
>TRBJ2-5|.|TRBV12-3/TRBV12-4|.
CASSWAGYLRETQYF
TGTGCCAGCAGTTGGGCGGGCTACCTTAGGGAGACCCAGTACTTC
>TRBJ1-6|few|TRBV9|.
CASSAPGRRAPLHF
TGTGCCAGCAGCGCCCCGGGGCGACGGGCACCCCTCCACTTT
>TRBJ2-5|.|TRBV24-1|.
CAASDSGSSETQYF
TGTGCCGCCAGTGATTCCGGCTCTTCAGAGACCCAGTACTTC
>TRBJ2-7|.|TRBV18|TRBD1
CVSSQGAHEQYF
TGTGTCAGCTCACAGGGGGCCCACGAGCAGTACTTC
>TRBJ2-1|.|TRBV7-9|.
CASSLVVRGEGQFF
TGTGCCAGCAGCTTAGTCGTCAGGGGCGAAGGGCAGTTCTTC